These 21 T cell receptor beta chains came from one sample sequenced in a study of cytomegalovirus exposure and HLA in healthy donors. In the PCR, 60 Vbeta and 13 Jbeta primers were used. Sequencing used immunoSEQ multiplex PCR; TCRdb keeps in-frame clones, though not all of them. The sample gives 90,000 to 120,000 clones, about three quarters of which show up once; around 7.8% is in the top ten. Sequencing was done on a sample of PBMCs. The receptors were gathered from a man aged 25-45 years in good health and CMV-seronegative.

V and J are TRBV6-1 and TRBJ2-3; D perhaps matches TRBD1 (5 bases). CDR3 size: 15 residues. CDR1 is MNHNS, CDR2 SASEGT, per germline. With 4 bases removed from V and 0 bases from J, the gap between germline ends came to 11 bases. DNA of the CDR3: TGTGCCAGCAGTGCGGGCAGGGTGAGCACAGATACGCAGTATTTT. Translation gives CASSAGRVSTDTQYF.

The chain employs TRBV5-4 and TRBJ1-1; a possible D gene is TRBD1 (6 bases). This CDR3 spans 16 amino acids. Germline V CDR1 and CDR2: SGHNT, YYREEE (reference sequence). Trimming removed 4 bases from V and 5 bases from J, with 21 bases in between. CDR3 sequence (DNA): TGTGCCAGCAGCCCAACCCCTGACGGGAGGGGGACTGAAGCTTTCTTT. This codes for CASSPTPDGRGTEAFF. Full variable domain (missing parts from reference TRBV5-4 and TRBJ1-1): ETGVTQSPTHLIKTRGQQVTLRCSSQSGHNTVSWYQQALGQGPQFIFQYYREEENGRGNFPPRFSGLQFPNYSSELNVNALELDDSALYLCASSPTPDGRGTEAFFGQGTRLTVV.

In its sample, this clone was seen a few times. The CDR3 loop is CAWTRGQGLNEQFF. The DNA for the CDR3 is TGTGCCTGGACAAGGGGACAGGGTCTAAATGAGCAGTTCTTC. This sequence joins TRBV30 and TRBJ2-1; TRBD1 aligns across 9 bases. Germline CDR1 GTSNPN, CDR2 SVGIG (reference sequence). V lost 4 bases, J lost 7 bases, and 8 bases stayed unmatched. CDR3 size: 14 residues.

V usage is TRBV11-2 and J usage is TRBJ1-6; the match to TRBD1 covers 7 bases. CDR3 length: 14 amino acids. Germline lookup yields CDR1 SGHAT and CDR2 FQNNGV. Unmatched junction bases numbered 4, after V lost 4 bases and J lost 7 bases. The CDR3 loop reads CASSWTGRNSPLHF. In nucleotides, the CDR3 is TGTGCCAGCAGCTGGACAGGAAGGAATTCACCCCTCCACTTT.

The chain uses TRBV12-2 and TRBJ2-7; the table's D call of TRBD1 was not tested on the DNA. TRBV12-2 is tagged as a pseudogene. This CDR3 region has 16 residues. CDR3 amino acids: CASRLVFGDRRYEQYF. The CDR3 DNA reads TGTGCAAGTCGCTTAGTCTTCGGGGACAGGCGTTACGAGCAGTACTTC.

The chain recombines TRBV29-1 with TRBJ1-5; TRBD1 aligns across 10 bases. V shed 4 bases and J 2 bases; nucleotides not matched to a gene: 2. The CDR3 spans 14 residues. Germline assignment: CDR1 SQVTM and CDR2 ANQGSEA. The CDR3 DNA reads TGCAGCGTTGCAGGGACAGGGGGCAATCAGCCCCAGCATTTT. Protein sequence: CSVAGTGGNQPQHF.

The genes are TRBV2 and TRBJ2-5, with unresolved D. Germline assignment: CDR1 SNHLY and CDR2 FYNNEI. This CDR3 has 13 amino acids. V lost 6 bases, J lost 3 bases, and 11 bases lay in between. The DNA for the CDR3 is TGTGCCAGCAGCTCTTTGGCGGAAGAGACCCAGTACTTC. It is translated as CASSSLAEETQYF. Drawing the rest from reference TRBV2 and TRBJ2-5, the complete variable domain is EPEVTQTPSHQVTQMGQEVILRCVPISNHLYFYWYRQILGQKVEFLVSFYNNEISEKSEIFDDQFSVERPDGSNFTLKIRSTKLEDSAMYFCASSSLAEETQYFGPGTRLLVL.

The J gene is TRBJ1-5, the V gene TRBV10-3; D perhaps matches TRBD1 (5 bases). The CDR3 runs 14 residues. CDR1 ENHRY and CDR2 SYGVKD come from the germline V gene. V gave up 3 bases and J gave up 7 bases, with 13 bases separating them. CDR3 region: CAISDGGSEQPQHF. In nucleotides, the CDR3 is TGTGCCATCAGTGACGGGGGTTCGGAGCAGCCCCAGCATTTT.

This chain joins TRBV28 and TRBJ2-5, with D perhaps TRBD2 (6 bases). The DNA matches TRBJ2-7 better at its end, which makes the J call doubtful. The CDR3 consists of 17 residues. Germline loops: CDR1 MDHEN, CDR2 SYDVKM. The CDR3 DNA sequence: TGTGCCAGCAGTCCTAGGGTACTGCGGGGCTTGTCTCCCGAGCAGTACTTC. Translation gives CASSPRVLRGLSPEQYF.

The rearrangement uses TRBV7-9 and TRBJ2-3, with 7 bases identical to TRBD2. V was pared by 3 bases and J by 0 bases, with 6 bases of the junction left unmatched. Germline-derived CDR1 and CDR2 are SEHNR and FQNEAQ (reference sequence). The CDR3 extends over 16 amino acids. Written as DNA, the CDR3 is TGTGCCAGCAGCTTCCCGACTAGCAGTAGCACAGATACGCAGTATTTT. Translated: CASSFPTSSSTDTQYF.

The chain carries TRBV27 and TRBJ2-7; 11 nucleotides match TRBD2. The V and J ends lost 4 bases and 2 bases, in that order; junction bases with no gene match: 4. This CDR3 is 15 amino acids long. Per germline, CDR1 MNHEY and CDR2 SMNVEV (reference sequence). As DNA, the CDR3 is TGTGCCAGCAGTTCCTTAGCGGGAGGGGCCTACGAGCAGTACTTC. This codes for CASSSLAGGAYEQYF.

The chain couples TRBV29-1 to TRBJ2-5, with 9 bases fitting TRBD1. Trimming took 6 bases from V and 2 from J; bases not matched to a gene: 10. Germline CDR1 is SQVTM and CDR2 is ANQGSEA. The CDR3 contains 15 residues. DNA of the CDR3: TGCAGCGTCGGCAGACAGGGGGGTCTACAAGAGACCCAGTACTTC. Its translation is CSVGRQGGLQETQYF.

The chain is built from TRBV10-3 and TRBJ2-4; TRBD2 aligns across 7 bases. The J segment lost 6 bases and the V segment lost 2 bases, leaving 7 bases of the junction unmatched. The CDR3 is 15 residues long. Germline CDR1 ENHRY, CDR2 SYGVKD. DNA for the CDR3: TGTGCCATCAGTGAGGGGGGGGTAATCGGAAACATTCAGTACTTC. Its translation: CAISEGGVIGNIQYF.

This chain uses TRBV7-7 with TRBJ2-3; the match to TRBD2 covers 12 bases. Germline V gene lookup returns CDR1 SSHAT and CDR2 FNYEAQ (reference sequence). V lost 5 bases to trimming and J lost 2 bases; unmatched junction nucleotides: 11. The CDR3 runs to 18 residues. CDR3 nucleotide sequence: TGTGCCAGCAGCCCCAACCCACGGACTAGCGGGGTCACAGATACGCAGTATTTT. Amino acid sequence: CASSPNPRTSGVTDTQYF.

The CDR3: CASSNPTSGIETQYF. The CDR3 region has the DNA TGTGCCAGCAGCAACCCGACTAGCGGGATAGAGACCCAGTACTTC. The chain employs TRBV7-9 and TRBJ2-5; 11 nucleotides line up with TRBD2. V gave up 5 bases and J gave up 4 bases; unmatched junction bases: 6. The germline V gene has CDR1 SEHNR and CDR2 FQNEAQ (reference sequence). This CDR3 is built from 15 residues.

The gene calls are TRBV5-1 and TRBJ2-1, with TRBD1 matching 8 bases. Per germline, CDR1 SGHRS and CDR2 YFSETQ. This CDR3 contains 14 residues. Trimming cost V 3 bases and J 5 bases; bases outside gene matches: 4. The CDR3 loop reads CASSWTGLDNEQFF. As DNA, the CDR3 is TGCGCCAGCAGCTGGACAGGGCTAGACAATGAGCAGTTCTTC.

The chain recombines TRBV27 with TRBJ2-5; 10 nucleotides match TRBD2. The CDR3 has 14 amino acids. The V and J ends lost 8 bases and 0 bases, in that order; junction bases with no gene match: 3. Germline CDR1 reads MNHEY; CDR2 reads SMNVEV (reference sequence). The CDR3 here is CASSGLANQETQYF. The CDR3 DNA is TGTGCCAGCTCGGGACTAGCGAACCAAGAGACCCAGTACTTC.

This clone was seen only a few times. This chain uses TRBV27 with TRBJ1-1, with D maybe TRBD1 (6 bases). This CDR3 is 14 amino acids long. The germline gives CDR1 MNHEY, CDR2 SMNVEV (reference sequence). V lost 2 bases, J lost 3 bases, and 10 bases lay in between. In DNA form, the CDR3 reads TGTGCCAGCAGTTTAGGGGGCGCCGACACTGAAGCTTTCTTT. Protein: CASSLGGADTEAFF.

This clone was counted once. The chain combines TRBV19 with TRBJ1-2; a weak D match, TRBD1 (6 bases). The CDR3 has 16 amino acids. Trimming took 6 bases from V and 2 from J, leaving 19 bases between them. Germline V lookup: CDR1 LNHDA, CDR2 SQIVND (reference sequence). The CDR3 region is CASRDSLYGRNYGYTF. CDR3 DNA: TGTGCCAGTAGGGACAGCCTATATGGGCGAAACTATGGCTACACCTTC.

This clone was counted a few times. The genes are TRBV30 and TRBJ2-2; 8 bases line up with TRBD2. Trimming removed 2 bases from V and 5 bases from J; junction bases left unmatched: 10. The CDR3 has 16 residues. The germline gives CDR1 GTSNPN, CDR2 SVGIG (reference sequence). The CDR3 bases are TGTGCCTGGAGTTTCGGGGGGGGGCCTTATACCGGGGAGCTGTTTTTT. It codes for CAWSFGGGPYTGELFF.

This chain links TRBV6-1 with TRBJ1-6; TRBD1 is a possible D gene (6 bases). Germline assignment: CDR1 MNHNS and CDR2 SASEGT. This CDR3 comprises 15 residues. The V and J ends lost 5 bases and 5 bases respectively, with 13 bases between them. CDR3 sequence (DNA): TGTGCCAGCAGTTCCCTTCGACAGGATAATTCACCCCTCCACTTT. Protein sequence: CASSSLRQDNSPLHF.